Listed here are 6 T cell receptor beta chains from one sample, sequenced in a study of blood T cell repertoires in COVID-19. This table comes from immunoSEQ multiplex PCR, and its TCRdb copy is limited to in-frame clones, with some not included. The sample holds about 520,000 clones, 75% to 90% seen once. Sequencing input: peripheral blood. These receptors came from a human donor in a cohort sampled during active COVID-19.

The rearrangement links TRBV7-9 to TRBJ2-3; tentative D call: TRBD1 (5 bases). Germline V lookup: CDR1 SEHNR, CDR2 FQNEAQ (reference sequence). The CDR3 covers 15 residues. The V end was cut by 8 bases, the J end by 1 base, with 16 bases between. As DNA, the CDR3 is TGTGCCAGCTCCGAGTGGGGCCGGGGCACAGATACGCAGTATTTT. This encodes CASSEWGRGTDTQYF.

This chain uses TRBV5-6 with TRBJ1-3; D is perhaps TRBD1 (5 bases). The V gene's germline CDR1 is SGHDT and CDR2 YYEEEE. The ends were cut back, 4 bases at V and 2 bases at J, with 13 bases in the middle. The CDR3 spans 15 residues. CDR3 DNA: TGTGCCAGCAGCGCAGACAGACTAGCTGGAAACACCATATATTTT. This translates into CASSADRLAGNTIYF.

Only a few counts were recorded for this clone. The chain uses TRBV4-2 and TRBJ2-7; the match to TRBD1 covers 8 bases. Germline values: CDR1 LGHNA, CDR2 YNFKEQ. Unmatched junction bases numbered 4, after V lost 2 bases and J lost 7 bases. The CDR3 sequence is 13 residues long. The CDR3 reads CASSQSGGGEQYF. The CDR3 bases are TGTGCCAGCAGCCAATCAGGGGGCGGGGAGCAGTACTTC.

In its sample, this clone was seen once. This chain links TRBV6-1 with TRBJ2-1; 9 bases are shared with TRBD2. The V gene end was trimmed by 3 bases and the J gene end by 7 bases; junction bases not matched to a gene: 10. The germline CDR1 and CDR2 sequences are MNHNS and SASEGT. The CDR3 runs 16 residues. CDR3 sequence (DNA): TGTGCCAGCAGTGACCGGACAGGTAGCGGGAGAAATGAGCAGTTCTTC. Translating it yields CASSDRTGSGRNEQFF.

The CDR3 sequence is CASSLDVNQETQYF. CDR3 DNA sequence: TGTGCCAGCAGCTTGGATGTCAACCAAGAGACCCAGTACTTC. The chain links TRBV5-8 to TRBJ2-5; D uncertain. This CDR3 has 14 residues. CDR1 is SGHTS, CDR2 YDEGEE, per germline. Between the trimmed V and J ends, which lost 0 bases and 0 bases, there was a span of 6 bases.

This rearrangement joins TRBV7-9 to TRBJ1-5; the match to TRBD1 covers 8 bases. Germline lookup yields CDR1 SEHNR and CDR2 FQNEAQ (reference sequence). This CDR3 is 14 amino acids long. The ends lost 5 bases at V and 6 bases at J; junction bases unmatched: 6. The CDR3 sequence is CASSPSTGGQPQHF. CDR3 DNA sequence: TGTGCCAGCAGCCCCTCAACAGGGGGTCAGCCCCAGCATTTT.